One and the same sample provided the 4 T cell receptor beta chains below, sequenced in a study of blood T cells in healthy people across ages. With a J-beta primer mix and a sample-barcoded 5' primer, a second PCR ran about 6 to 11 cycles. TCRdb ran MiXCR on the 5' RACE reads and lists one entry per CDR3 protein. The table records hundreds of thousands of distinct CDR3 sequences, 58% of them present only once. Source material: blood. The receptors stem from a young man in good health.

The CDR3 spells CASSLEQGRQPQHF. In DNA, the CDR3 is TGTGCCAGCAGCTTAGAACAGGGGCGTCAGCCCCAGCATTTT. J is TRBJ1-5 and V is TRBV7-2, with TRBD1 matching 7 bases. V shed 1 base, J shed 6 bases, and the junction held 3 bases outside the gene matches. The CDR3 loop spans 14 amino acids. Germline-derived CDR1 and CDR2 are SGHTA and FQGNSA.

J is TRBJ1-1 and V is TRBV29-1; 8 nucleotides align to TRBD1. The junction had 8 bases not matched to a gene; V was cut back by 5 bases and J by 3 bases. Looked up from germline, CDR1 is SQVTM and CDR2 is ANQGSEA. There are 14 residues in the CDR3. The CDR3 spells CSVPRRGPDTEAFF. The CDR3 DNA follows: TGCAGCGTTCCTCGCAGGGGGCCAGACACTGAAGCTTTCTTT.

This clonotype appeared once. The chain combines TRBV14 with TRBJ2-3; 12 bases map to TRBD2. The CDR3 consists of 17 residues. Germline CDR1 reads SGHDN; CDR2 reads FVKESK. V shed 1 base, J shed 7 bases, and the junction held 9 bases outside the gene matches. CDR3 DNA: TGTGCCAGCAGCCAAGTAAGGACTAGCGGGATCCGAAATACGCAGTATTTT. Translated, it gives CASSQVRTSGIRNTQYF.

The genes are TRBV4-2 and TRBJ2-1, with D perhaps matching TRBD1 (5 bases). This CDR3 spans 14 amino acids. Germline V lookup: CDR1 LGHNA, CDR2 YNFKEQ. The V and J ends lost 0 bases and 3 bases respectively, with 6 bases between them. In DNA form, the CDR3 reads TGTGCCAGCAGCCAAGACAGGGACTACAATGAGCAGTTCTTC. Translation: CASSQDRDYNEQFF.